This T cell receptor (beta chain) originates from a study of cytomegalovirus exposure and HLA in healthy donors. PCR primers comprised 60 Vbeta and 13 Jbeta primers. Clones were read by immunoSEQ multiplex PCR, and TCRdb kept only the in-frame ones, dropping some. Found here are some 150,000 clones, around 76% of them singletons; the top ten hold 1.3% to 1.5%. General study findings and limits: The study reported that TCR beta sequences accurately predicted HLA-A and HLA-B alleles in most subjects. As a later analysis showed, a missense DCLRE1C variant was linked to trimming of TCR beta V- and J-genes.

Germline V lookup: CDR1 GTSNPN, CDR2 SVGIG (reference sequence). The length of the CDR3 is 12 residues. About this clone: The antigen remains undetermined.

V and J are TRBV30 and TRBJ1-5, with a possible D match to TRBD1 (5 bases). The origin of this receptor is a man aged 55 to 69 in good health and CMV-seronegative. The material sequenced was PBMCs. CDR3 region: CACGHSNQPQHF. The CDR3 region has the DNA TGTGCTTGCGGACATAGCAATCAGCCCCAGCATTTT. The whole variable domain, remainder taken from reference TRBV30 and TRBJ1-5, is SQTIHQWPATLVQPVGSPLSLECTVEGTSNPNLYWYRQAAGRGLQLLFYSVGIGQISSEVPQNLSASRPQDRQFILSSKKLLLSDSGFYLCACGHSNQPQHFGDGTRLSIL.